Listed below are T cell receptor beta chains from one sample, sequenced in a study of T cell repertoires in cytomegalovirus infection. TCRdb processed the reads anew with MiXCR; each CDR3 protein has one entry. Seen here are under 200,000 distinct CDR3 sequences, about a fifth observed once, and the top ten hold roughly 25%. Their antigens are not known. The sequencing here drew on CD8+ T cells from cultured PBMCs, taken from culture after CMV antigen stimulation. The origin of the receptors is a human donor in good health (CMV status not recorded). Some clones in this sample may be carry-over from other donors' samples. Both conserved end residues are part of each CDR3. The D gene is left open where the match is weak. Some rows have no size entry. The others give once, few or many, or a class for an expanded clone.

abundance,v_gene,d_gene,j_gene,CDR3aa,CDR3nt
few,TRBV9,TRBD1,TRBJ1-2,CASSVPRDRPFYGYTF,TGTGCCAGCAGCGTTCCTAGGGACAGGCCCTTCTATGGCTACACCTTC
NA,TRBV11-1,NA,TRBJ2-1,CASSPSGEQFF,TGTGCCAGCAGCCCCTCAGGGGAGCAGTTCTTC
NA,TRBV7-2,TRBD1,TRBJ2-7,CASSLEGGWLGYEQYF,TGTGCCAGCAGCTTAGAAGGGGGCTGGCTAGGGTACGAGCAGTACTTC
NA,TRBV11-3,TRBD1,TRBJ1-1,CASFPGQGSMNTEAFF,TGTGCCAGCTTCCCTGGACAGGGTAGCATGAACACTGAAGCTTTCTTT
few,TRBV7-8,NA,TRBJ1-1,CASSLIIGFREAFF,TGTGCCAGCAGCTTAATAATAGGTTTTCGTGAAGCTTTCTTT
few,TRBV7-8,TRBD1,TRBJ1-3,CASTVNPGTDGNTIYF,TGTGCCAGCACCGTCAACCCCGGGACAGACGGAAACACCATATATTTT
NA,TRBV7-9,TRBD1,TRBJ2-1,CASSQLRDRGQEYNEQFF,TGTGCCAGCAGCCAACTCCGGGACAGGGGGCAAGAATACAATGAGCAGTTCTTC
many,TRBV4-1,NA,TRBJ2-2,CASSQVELANTGELFF,TGCGCCAGCAGCCAAGTAGAACTCGCGAACACCGGGGAGCTGTTTTTT
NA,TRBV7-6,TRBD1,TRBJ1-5,CASSSSIPGQGPGDQPQHF,TGTGCCAGCAGCTCGTCGATTCCGGGACAGGGGCCCGGGGATCAGCCCCAGCATTTT
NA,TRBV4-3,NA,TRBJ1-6,CASSQEGRVGNSPLHF,TGCGCCAGCAGCCAAGAGGGGCGTGTAGGGAATTCACCCCTCCACTTT
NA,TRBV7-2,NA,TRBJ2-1,CASEGVSYNEQFF,TGTGCCAGCGAGGGGGTCTCCTACAATGAGCAGTTCTTC
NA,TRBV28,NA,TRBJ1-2,CASSLRGATNYGYTF,TGTGCCAGCAGTTTAAGGGGGGCTACTAACTATGGCTACACCTTC
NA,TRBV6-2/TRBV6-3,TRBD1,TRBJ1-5,CASSYRGQVNQPQHF,TGTGCCAGCAGTTACCGGGGACAGGTCAATCAGCCCCAGCATTTT
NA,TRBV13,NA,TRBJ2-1,CASSYGPNEQFF,TGTGCCAGCAGCTATGGGCCCAATGAGCAGTTCTTC
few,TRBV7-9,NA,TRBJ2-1,CASSLTVSSYNEQFF,TGTGCCAGCAGCTTAACGGTGAGCTCCTACAATGAGCAGTTCTTC
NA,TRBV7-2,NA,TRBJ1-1,CASSLRGYGDTEAFF,TGTGCCAGCAGCCTCAGGGGATATGGGGACACTGAAGCTTTCTTT
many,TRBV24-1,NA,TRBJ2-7,CATSDSGGLHEQYF,TGTGCCACCAGTGATTCCGGAGGGCTCCACGAGCAGTACTTC
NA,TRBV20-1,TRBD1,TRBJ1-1,CTPSMTGQLRNTEAFF,TGCACCCCTTCGATGACAGGGCAACTTAGGAACACTGAAGCTTTCTTT
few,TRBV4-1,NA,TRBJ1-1,CASSPLRGVNTEAFF,TGTGCCAGCAGCCCTCTAAGAGGGGTCAACACTGAAGCTTTCTTT
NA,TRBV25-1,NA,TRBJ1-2,CASSEAGAWDGYTF,TGTGCCAGCAGTGAGGCCGGGGCATGGGATGGCTACACCTTC
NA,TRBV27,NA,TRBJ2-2,CASGGAGNTGELFF,TGTGCCAGCGGGGGGGCAGGGAACACCGGGGAGCTGTTTTTT
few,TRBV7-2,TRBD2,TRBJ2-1,CAGAVAGGPNNEQFF,TGTGCCGGGGCGGTAGCGGGGGGCCCCAACAATGAGCAGTTCTTC
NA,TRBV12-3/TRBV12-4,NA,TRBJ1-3,CASSLYSGNTIYF,TGTGCCAGCAGCCTCTACTCTGGAAACACCATATATTTT
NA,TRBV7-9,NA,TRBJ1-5,CASSGGRLNQPQHF,TGTGCCAGCAGCGGAGGACGGTTGAATCAGCCCCAGCATTTT
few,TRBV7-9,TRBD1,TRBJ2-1,CASSPRQGKDNEQFF,TGTGCCAGCAGCCCGCGACAGGGCAAGGACAATGAGCAGTTCTTC
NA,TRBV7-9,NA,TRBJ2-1,CASSLGPYEQFF,TGTGCCAGCAGCTTAGGGCCCTATGAGCAGTTCTTC
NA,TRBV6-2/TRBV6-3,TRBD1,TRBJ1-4,CASSYRQGRNEKLFF,TGTGCCAGCAGTTATCGACAGGGGCGGAACGAAAAACTGTTTTTT
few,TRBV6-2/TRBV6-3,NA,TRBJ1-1,CASSYPPRAEAFF,TGTGCCAGCAGTTACCCCCCCAGGGCCGAAGCTTTCTTT
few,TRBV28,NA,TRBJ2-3,CASSLSLTVEDTQYF,TGTGCCAGCAGTTTATCGCTCACCGTGGAAGATACGCAGTATTTT
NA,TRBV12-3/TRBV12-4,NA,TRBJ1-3,CASSLLGAGNTIYF,TGTGCCAGCAGTTTATTAGGGGCTGGAAACACCATATATTTT
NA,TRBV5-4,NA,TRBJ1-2,CASSLGGGPYGYTF,TGTGCCAGCAGCTTGGGCGGGGGCCCATATGGCTACACCTTC
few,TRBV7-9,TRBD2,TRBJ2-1,CASSSPSTWTSGGPVSSYNEQFF,TGTGCCAGCAGCTCTCCCTCCACCTGGACTAGCGGGGGCCCAGTAAGCTCCTACAATGAGCAGTTCTTC
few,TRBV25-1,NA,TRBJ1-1,CASRETGFNTEAFF,TGTGCCAGCAGAGAAACAGGGTTTAACACTGAAGCTTTCTTT
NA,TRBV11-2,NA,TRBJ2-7,CASSFWSSYEQYF,TGTGCCAGCAGCTTCTGGAGCTCCTACGAGCAGTACTTC
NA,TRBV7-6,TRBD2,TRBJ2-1,CASSLVQRGVPYNEQFF,TGTGCCAGCAGCTTAGTTCAGCGGGGGGTGCCCTACAATGAGCAGTTCTTC
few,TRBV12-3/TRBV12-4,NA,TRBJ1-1,CASSLGFEAFF,TGTGCCAGCAGTTTAGGATTTGAAGCTTTCTTT
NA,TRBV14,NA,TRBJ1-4,CASSPTAGGYEKLFF,TGTGCCAGCAGCCCCACGGCGGGGGGCTATGAAAAACTGTTTTTT
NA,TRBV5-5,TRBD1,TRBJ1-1,CASSNGQGRGEAFF,TGTGCCAGCAGCAACGGACAGGGAAGGGGTGAAGCTTTCTTT
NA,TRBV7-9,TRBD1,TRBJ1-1,CASSPSQGSNEAFF,TGTGCCAGCAGCCCCTCACAGGGGAGTAATGAAGCTTTCTTT
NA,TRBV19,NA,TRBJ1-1,CASSPIGGGAFF,TGTGCCAGTAGTCCTATAGGGGGGGGAGCTTTCTTT
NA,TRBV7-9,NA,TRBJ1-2,CASSFSDLYGYTF,TGTGCCAGCAGCTTCTCGGACCTCTATGGCTACACCTTC
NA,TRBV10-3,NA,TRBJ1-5,CAISESINQPQHF,TGTGCCATCAGTGAGTCCATAAATCAGCCCCAGCATTTT